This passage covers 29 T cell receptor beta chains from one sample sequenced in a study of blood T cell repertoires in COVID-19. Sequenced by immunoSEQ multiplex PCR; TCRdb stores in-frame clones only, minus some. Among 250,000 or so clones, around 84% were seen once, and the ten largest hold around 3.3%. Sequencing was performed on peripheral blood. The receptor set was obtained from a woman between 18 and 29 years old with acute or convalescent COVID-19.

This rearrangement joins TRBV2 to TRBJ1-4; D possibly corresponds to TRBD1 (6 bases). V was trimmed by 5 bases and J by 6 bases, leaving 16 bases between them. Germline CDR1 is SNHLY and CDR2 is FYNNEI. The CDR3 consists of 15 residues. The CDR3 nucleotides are TGTGCCAGCAGTCCCTTCGGGACAAGCTATGAAAAACTGTTTTTT. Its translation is CASSPFGTSYEKLFF.

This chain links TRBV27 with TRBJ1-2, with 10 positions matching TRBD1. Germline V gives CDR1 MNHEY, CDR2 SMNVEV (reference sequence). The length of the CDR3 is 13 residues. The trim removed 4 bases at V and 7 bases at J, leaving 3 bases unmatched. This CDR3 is CASSWDRGGGYTF. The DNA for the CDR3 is TGTGCCAGCAGTTGGGACAGGGGAGGTGGCTACACCTTC.

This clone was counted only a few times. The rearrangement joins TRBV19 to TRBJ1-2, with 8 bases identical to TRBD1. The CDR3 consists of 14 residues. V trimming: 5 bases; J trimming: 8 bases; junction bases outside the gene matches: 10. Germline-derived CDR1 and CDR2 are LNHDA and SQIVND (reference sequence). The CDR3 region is CASSSSTGALGYTF. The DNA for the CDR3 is TGTGCCAGTAGTTCCTCGACAGGGGCGCTCGGCTACACCTTC.

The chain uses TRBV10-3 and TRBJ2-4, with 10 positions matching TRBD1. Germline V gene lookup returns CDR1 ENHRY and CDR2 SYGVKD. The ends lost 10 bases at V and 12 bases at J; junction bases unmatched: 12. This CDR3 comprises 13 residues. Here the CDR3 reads CATNSGQGEYQYF. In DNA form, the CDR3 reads TGTGCCACCAACTCTGGACAGGGGGAGTATCAGTACTTC.

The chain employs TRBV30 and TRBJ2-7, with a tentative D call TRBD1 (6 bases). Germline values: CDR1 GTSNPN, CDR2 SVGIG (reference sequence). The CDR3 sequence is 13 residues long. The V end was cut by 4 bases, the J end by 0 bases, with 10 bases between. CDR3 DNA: TGTGCCTGGAACCGGGACATCTCCTACGAGCAGTACTTC. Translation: CAWNRDISYEQYF.

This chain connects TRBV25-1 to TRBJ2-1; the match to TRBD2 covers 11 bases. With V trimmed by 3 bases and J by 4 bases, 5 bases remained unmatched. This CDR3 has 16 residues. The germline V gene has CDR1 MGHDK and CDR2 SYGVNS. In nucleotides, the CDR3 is TGTGCCAGCAGTGATGGCGGGACTAGCGGATACAATGAGCAGTTCTTC. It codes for CASSDGGTSGYNEQFF.

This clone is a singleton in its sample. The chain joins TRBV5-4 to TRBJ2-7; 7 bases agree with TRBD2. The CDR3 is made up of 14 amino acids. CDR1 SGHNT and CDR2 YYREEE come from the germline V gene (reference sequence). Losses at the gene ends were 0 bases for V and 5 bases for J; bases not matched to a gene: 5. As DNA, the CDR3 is TGTGCCAGCAGCTTGGAAGGCGGGGGTCACGAGCAGTACTTC. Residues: CASSLEGGGHEQYF.

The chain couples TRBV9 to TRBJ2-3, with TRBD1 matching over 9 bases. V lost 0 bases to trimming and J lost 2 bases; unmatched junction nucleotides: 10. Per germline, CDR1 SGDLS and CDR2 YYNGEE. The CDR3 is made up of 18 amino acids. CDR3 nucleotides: TGTGCCAGCAGCGTAGGTGGCCGGGACAGGGTGTTCACAGATACGCAGTATTTT. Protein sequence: CASSVGGRDRVFTDTQYF. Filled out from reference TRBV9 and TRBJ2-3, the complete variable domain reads DSGVTQTPKHLITATGQRVTLRCSPRSGDLSVYWYQQSLDQGLQFLIQYYNGEERAKGNILERFSAQQFPDLHSELNLSSLELGDSALYFCASSVGGRDRVFTDTQYFGPGTRLTVL.

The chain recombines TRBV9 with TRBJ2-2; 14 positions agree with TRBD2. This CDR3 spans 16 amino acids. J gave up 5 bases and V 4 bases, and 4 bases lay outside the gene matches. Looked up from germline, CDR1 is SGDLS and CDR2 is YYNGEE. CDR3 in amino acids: CASSTGLAGVTGELFF. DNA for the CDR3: TGTGCCAGCAGCACGGGACTAGCGGGAGTTACCGGGGAGCTGTTTTTT.

DNA for the CDR3: TGTGCCAGCAGCCAAGCAACCGGGACTAGCGGGAATGAGCAGTTCTTC. It yields the protein CASSQATGTSGNEQFF. The rearrangement links TRBV3-1 (or the pseudogene TRBV3-2) to TRBJ2-1; 12 bases match TRBD2. The ends lost 1 base at V and 7 bases at J; junction bases unmatched: 5. Germline V gene data show CDR1 as LGHDT and CDR2 as YNNKEL (reference sequence). This CDR3 spans 16 amino acids.

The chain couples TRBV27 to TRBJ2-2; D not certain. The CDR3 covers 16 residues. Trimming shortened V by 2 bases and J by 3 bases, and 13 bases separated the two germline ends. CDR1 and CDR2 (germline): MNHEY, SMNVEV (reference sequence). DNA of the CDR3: TGTGCCAGCAGTTTAGACCTAGGCAGTTACACCGGGGAGCTGTTTTTT. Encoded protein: CASSLDLGSYTGELFF.

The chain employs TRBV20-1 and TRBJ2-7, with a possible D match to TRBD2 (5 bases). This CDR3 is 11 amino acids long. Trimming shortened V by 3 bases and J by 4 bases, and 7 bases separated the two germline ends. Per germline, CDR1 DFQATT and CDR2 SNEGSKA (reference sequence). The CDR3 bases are TGCAGTGCTAGTTCGGGGTACGAGCAGTACTTC. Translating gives CSASSGYEQYF.

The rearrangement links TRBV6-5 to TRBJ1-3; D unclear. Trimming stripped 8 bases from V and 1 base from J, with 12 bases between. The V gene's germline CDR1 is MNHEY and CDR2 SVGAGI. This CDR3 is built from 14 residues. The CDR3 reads CASAIGQSGNTIYF. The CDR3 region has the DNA TGTGCCAGCGCAATTGGGCAGTCTGGAAACACCATATATTTT.

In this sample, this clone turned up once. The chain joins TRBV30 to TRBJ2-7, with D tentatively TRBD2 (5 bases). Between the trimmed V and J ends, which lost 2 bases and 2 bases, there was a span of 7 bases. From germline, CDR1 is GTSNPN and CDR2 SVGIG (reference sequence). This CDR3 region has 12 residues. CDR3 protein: CAWSTGTYEQYF. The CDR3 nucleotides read TGTGCCTGGAGTACGGGGACCTACGAGCAGTACTTC.

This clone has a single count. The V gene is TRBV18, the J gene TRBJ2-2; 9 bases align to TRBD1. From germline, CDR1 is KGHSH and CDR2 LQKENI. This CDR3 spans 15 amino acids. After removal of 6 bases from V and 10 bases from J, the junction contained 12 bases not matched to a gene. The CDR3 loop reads CASSPDRGGVEELFF. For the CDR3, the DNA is TGTGCCAGCTCCCCGGACAGGGGAGGTGTCGAGGAGCTGTTTTTT.

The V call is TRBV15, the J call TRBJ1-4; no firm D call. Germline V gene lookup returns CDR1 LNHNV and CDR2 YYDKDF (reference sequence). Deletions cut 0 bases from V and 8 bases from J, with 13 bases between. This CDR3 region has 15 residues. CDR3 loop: CATSRDARAGEKLFF. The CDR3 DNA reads TGTGCCACCAGCAGAGACGCAAGGGCGGGCGAAAAACTGTTTTTT.

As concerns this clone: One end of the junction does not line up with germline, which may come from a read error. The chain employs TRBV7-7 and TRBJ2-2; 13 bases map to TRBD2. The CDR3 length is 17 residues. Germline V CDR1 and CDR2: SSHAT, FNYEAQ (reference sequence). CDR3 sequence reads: CASSSGLAGLNTGELFF. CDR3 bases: TGTGCTAGCAGCTCGGGACTAGCGGGACTGAACACCGGGGAGCTGTTTTTT.

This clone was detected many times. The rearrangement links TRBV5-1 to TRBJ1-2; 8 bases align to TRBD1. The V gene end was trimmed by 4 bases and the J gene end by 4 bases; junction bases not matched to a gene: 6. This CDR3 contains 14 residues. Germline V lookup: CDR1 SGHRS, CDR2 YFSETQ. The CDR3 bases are TGCGCCAGCAGCCCGGGACAGGAGTTCTATGGCTACACCTTC. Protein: CASSPGQEFYGYTF.

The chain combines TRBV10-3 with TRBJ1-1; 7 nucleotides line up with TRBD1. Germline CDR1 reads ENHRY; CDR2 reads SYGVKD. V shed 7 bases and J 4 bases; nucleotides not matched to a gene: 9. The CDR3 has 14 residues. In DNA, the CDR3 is TGTGCCATCACCTCACAGGGGACGCGCACTGAAGCTTTCTTT. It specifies CAITSQGTRTEAFF.

CDR3 sequence: CASSPLDNLAKNIQYF. The CDR3 bases are TGTGCCAGCAGTCCCCTGGACAATTTAGCCAAAAACATTCAGTACTTC. The chain couples TRBV28 to TRBJ2-4; perhaps TRBD1 as D (5 bases). Germline-derived CDR1 and CDR2 are MDHEN and SYDVKM. This CDR3 has 16 amino acids. V dropped 5 bases and J dropped 0 bases, with 14 bases sitting between them.

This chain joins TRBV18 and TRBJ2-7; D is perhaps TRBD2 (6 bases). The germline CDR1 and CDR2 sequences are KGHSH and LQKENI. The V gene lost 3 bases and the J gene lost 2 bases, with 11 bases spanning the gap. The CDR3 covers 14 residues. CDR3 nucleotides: TGTGCCAGCTCACCCGATAGCGGACCCTACGAGCAGTACTTC. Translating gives CASSPDSGPYEQYF.

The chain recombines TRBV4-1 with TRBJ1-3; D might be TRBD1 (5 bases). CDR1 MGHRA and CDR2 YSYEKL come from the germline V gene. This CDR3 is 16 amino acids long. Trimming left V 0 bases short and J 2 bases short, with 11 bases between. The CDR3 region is CASSQERSRAGNTIYF. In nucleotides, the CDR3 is TGCGCCAGCAGCCAAGAACGGAGCAGGGCTGGAAACACCATATATTTT.

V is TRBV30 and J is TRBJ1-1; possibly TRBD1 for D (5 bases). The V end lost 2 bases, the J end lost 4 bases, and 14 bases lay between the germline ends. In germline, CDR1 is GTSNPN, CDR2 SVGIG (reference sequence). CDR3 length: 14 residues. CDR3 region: CAWSLMGPGTEAFF. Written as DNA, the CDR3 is TGTGCCTGGAGTTTGATGGGGCCCGGCACTGAAGCTTTCTTT.

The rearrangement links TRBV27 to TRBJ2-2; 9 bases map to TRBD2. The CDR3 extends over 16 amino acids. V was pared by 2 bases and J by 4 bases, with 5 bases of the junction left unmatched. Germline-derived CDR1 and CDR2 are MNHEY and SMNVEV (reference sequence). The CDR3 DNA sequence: TGTGCCAGCAGTTTAGTTAGCGGGAGCGGCACCGGGGAGCTGTTTTTT. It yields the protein CASSLVSGSGTGELFF.

The CDR3 region is CASSGQGNWYGYTF. The DNA for the CDR3 is TGTGCCAGTAGTGGGCAGGGGAATTGGTATGGCTACACCTTC. V usage is TRBV19 and J usage is TRBJ1-2; TRBD1 might be the D (6 bases). This CDR3 spans 14 amino acids. V was pared by 5 bases and J by 5 bases, with 15 bases between. Germline assignment: CDR1 LNHDA and CDR2 SQIVND (reference sequence).

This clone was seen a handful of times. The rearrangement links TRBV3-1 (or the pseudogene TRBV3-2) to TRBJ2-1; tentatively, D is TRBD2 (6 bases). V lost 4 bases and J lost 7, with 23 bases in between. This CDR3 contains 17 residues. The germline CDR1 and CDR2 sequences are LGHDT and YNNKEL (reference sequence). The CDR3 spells CASSPKVGGFSVNEQFF. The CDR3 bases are TGTGCCAGCAGCCCCAAGGTCGGGGGTTTCTCGGTGAATGAGCAGTTCTTC.

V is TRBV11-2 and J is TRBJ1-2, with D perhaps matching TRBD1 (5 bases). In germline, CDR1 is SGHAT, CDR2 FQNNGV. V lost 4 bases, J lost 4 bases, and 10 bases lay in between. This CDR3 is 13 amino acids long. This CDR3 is CASSSIRVYGYTF. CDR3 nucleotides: TGTGCCAGCAGCTCGATCAGGGTCTATGGCTACACCTTC.

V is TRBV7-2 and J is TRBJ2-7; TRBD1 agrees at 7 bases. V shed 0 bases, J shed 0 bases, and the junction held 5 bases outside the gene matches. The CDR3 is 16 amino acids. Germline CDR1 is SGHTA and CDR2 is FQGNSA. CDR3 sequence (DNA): TGTGCCAGCAGCTTAGCGGACAGGCCGAGCTCCTACGAGCAGTACTTC. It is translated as CASSLADRPSSYEQYF. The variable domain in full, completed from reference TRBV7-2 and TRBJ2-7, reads GAGVSQSPSNKVTEKGKDVELRCDPISGHTALYWYRQSLGQGLEFLIYFQGNSAPDKSGLPSDRFSAERTGGSVSTLTIQRTQQEDSAVYLCASSLADRPSSYEQYFGPGTRLTVT.

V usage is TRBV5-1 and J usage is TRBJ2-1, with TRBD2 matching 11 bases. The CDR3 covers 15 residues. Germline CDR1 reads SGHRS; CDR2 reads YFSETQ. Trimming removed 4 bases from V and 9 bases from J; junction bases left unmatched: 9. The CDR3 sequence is CASSTRTGTSGEQFF. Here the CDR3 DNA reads TGCGCCAGCAGCACTCGAACCGGGACTAGCGGTGAGCAGTTCTTC.